This TCR beta chain was obtained from a study of blood T cell repertoires in COVID-19 (dated by TCRdb to the early 2020s). Looking at the study overall: Collaborator samples came from the United States, Italy and Spain and covered acute and convalescent phases of COVID-19. The prospective study material was composed of cDNA or gDNA derived from T cells, B-cell-depleted T cells, or PBMCs. Samples were obtained from the ongoing ImmuneRACE study (first 160 participants) and from about 1,300 subjects provided by 6 global collaborators. Where available, HLA class I and class II types were taken from metadata supplied by the sample provider and were not determined by assay-based typing. Subjects who had been exposed to COVID-19, were actively infected with it, or had recovered from it provided the deeply sampled blood TCRbeta repertoires that made up the dataset. A freely available public database, intended as a resource for researchers studying the immune response to SARS-CoV-2, is where the repertoires were released. The sample metadata nearly always contained a de-identified subject ID, COVID-19 status, age in years and sex.

What the work shows at the level of the full study, not this receptor alone: The amount of clinical and demographic metadata varied by source and participant and was provided uncurated.

Participants in the prospective study were aged about 18 to 89 years, lived in more than 20 United States geographic areas, and enrolled through a virtual design. Cohort assignment in the prospective study relied on participant-reported clinical history from a screening survey and a study questionnaire. In the prospective study, mobile phlebotomists collected whole blood, serum and a nasopharyngeal or oropharyngeal swab from each participant. Prospective study participants could optionally give additional blood draws and questionnaires over an approximately 2-month period. Blood samples from the prospective study were shipped frozen or at room temperature prior to DNA extraction. TCRbeta CDR3 regions were amplified from genomic DNA by means of the immunoSEQ Assay, a bias-controlled multiplex PCR. The authors' pipeline ran thus. Nucleated cell counts per sample were estimated from amplification of reference gene primers within the assay. To quantify the absolute abundance of each unique TCRbeta CDR3 rearrangement, sequence reads were collapsed and filtered. For each sample, productive Simpson clonality was calculated by taking the square root of Simpson's diversity index across productive rearrangements. This is the immuneACCESS table as TCRdb keeps it, with only in-frame sequences that have V and J called. A part of the clones is gone; compared with another copy, unresolved V genes explain less than half, and the rest is unexplained. The DNA was the basis for D and trimming; V, J and clone size are from that table. A total of roughly 260,000 clones appear in this sample, about 90% of them only once. Of the sample, 0.95% to 1.5% falls within the top ten clones.

In the case of this clone: The antigen it binds to is not known. One base away there is no much larger clone; base qualities are not given.

The CDR3 numbers 15 residues from cysteine through phenylalanine. CDR3 DNA only is kept here, 45 bases in frame from base 1. As encoded in the germline V gene (reference sequence), CDR1 is MNHEY while CDR2 is SMNVEV. Here V drops 7 bases and J drops 3 bases, and the junction holds 7 bases not matched to any gene. The rearranged segments are TRBV27 and TRBJ2-2; TRBD1 aligns with 8 central bases. Material: PBMCs or T cells enriched from blood (not recorded which). The clonotype originates from a human donor in a cohort exposed to, infected with or recovered from COVID-19 (not recorded which). The donor label of this sample is uncertain. The DNA is as follows: TGTGCCAGCACCCTACAGGGGGATTACACCGGGGAGCTGTTTTTT. Its product reads: CASTLQGDYTGELFF.